This T cell receptor (beta chain) was documented in a study of blood T cell repertoires in COVID-19. Study-wide background: Samples representing acute and convalescent COVID-19 were sourced from the United States, Italy and Spain. Sample material is recorded as cDNA or gDNA derived from T cells, B-cell-depleted T cells, or PBMCs.

Per the original data handling: The assay estimated nucleated cells by amplifying reference gene primers. The assay was immunoSEQ multiplex PCR, and TCRdb's table has in-frame clones only and misses some. The DNA gave D and trimming, while V, J and clone size come from that table. Here the sample spans roughly 160,000 clones, 70% to 90% being singletons. The length of the CDR3 is 16 residues. Germline CDR1 MNHEY, CDR2 SVGAGI. Trimming took 0 bases from V and 3 from J, leaving 12 bases between them. Material: peripheral blood. V and J are TRBV6-5 and TRBJ1-3; no firm D call. The clonotype comes from a man in his fifties with active or convalescent COVID-19. This CDR3 is CASSYSSARLGNTIYF. The CDR3 DNA follows: TGTGCCAGCAGTTACTCCTCAGCGAGACTTGGAAACACCATATATTTT.